A single sample is the source of the 15 T cell receptor beta chains below, sequenced in a study of PD-1 blockade in mismatch repair-deficient tumors. TCRdb's copy holds only in-frame clones and misses some; the assay was immunoSEQ multiplex PCR. The sample carries around 33,000 clones, 65% to 85% recorded once. The sample was PBMCs, taken 6 weeks after starting pembrolizumab. The source of these receptors is an adult with mismatch repair-deficient cancer.

The count of this clone is one. V is TRBV19 and J is TRBJ2-1; the match to TRBD2 covers 13 bases. V lost 5 bases, J lost 5 bases, and 12 bases stayed unmatched. The CDR3 is 18 residues long. Germline V lookup: CDR1 LNHDA, CDR2 SQIVND (reference sequence). The CDR3 DNA follows: TGTGCCAGTAGTGCAAGGGACAGCGGGACTAGCGGGGACAATGAGCAGTTCTTC. As protein: CASSARDSGTSGDNEQFF.

V is TRBV11-2 and J is TRBJ2-3, with 7 bases lining up with TRBD2. This CDR3 contains 14 residues. J gave up 6 bases and V 4 bases, and 7 bases lay outside the gene matches. Germline V gives CDR1 SGHAT, CDR2 FQNNGV. The CDR3 here is CASSSPREADTQYF. CDR3 coding DNA: TGTGCCAGCAGCTCGCCCCGGGAGGCGGATACGCAGTATTTT.

This chain joins TRBV28 and TRBJ2-7; 8 bases match TRBD2. Germline V CDR1 and CDR2: MDHEN, SYDVKM. The ends lost 4 bases at V and 3 bases at J; junction bases unmatched: 5. This CDR3 is built from 14 residues. The CDR3 DNA is TGTGCCAGCAGTTCGGGAGGGCCGGACTACGAGCAGTACTTC. Protein product: CASSSGGPDYEQYF.

V is TRBV27 and J is TRBJ2-1, with 9 bases fitting TRBD1. V dropped 6 bases and J dropped 6; count of bases not matched to a gene: 6. The CDR3 length is 14 residues. Germline CDR1 MNHEY, CDR2 SMNVEV (reference sequence). CDR3 protein: CASSQDRGGNEQFF. As DNA, the CDR3 is TGTGCCAGCAGCCAGGACAGGGGAGGCAATGAGCAGTTCTTC.

V usage is TRBV14 and J usage is TRBJ2-6, with unresolved D. CDR3 size: 16 residues. The germline V and J ends were trimmed by 5 bases and 0 bases, with 11 bases remaining between them. Per the germline V gene, CDR1 is SGHDN and CDR2 is FVKESK. This chain's CDR3 is CASSSQRISGANVLTF. The CDR3 bases are TGTGCCAGCAGCTCGCAGAGGATCTCTGGGGCCAACGTCCTGACTTTC.

The gene calls are TRBV9 and TRBJ2-1; 9 bases match TRBD2. The CDR3 sequence is 16 residues long. The V segment lost 0 bases and the J segment 14 bases; nucleotides outside the gene matches: 15. Germline lookup yields CDR1 SGDLS and CDR2 YYNGEE. DNA for the CDR3: TGTGCCAGCAGCGTAGACGTCGAAGTAGCGGGAGCTCGGAAGTTCTTC. As protein: CASSVDVEVAGARKFF.

The J gene is TRBJ1-2, the V gene TRBV5-6, with TRBD1 as a possible D gene (5 bases). Germline CDR1 and CDR2: SGHDT and YYEEEE. V gave up 1 base and J gave up 4 bases, with 14 bases separating them. CDR3 length: 15 amino acids. The CDR3 protein is CASSLIGQGAYGYTF. The CDR3 DNA reads TGTGCCAGCAGCTTGATAGGGCAGGGTGCCTATGGCTACACCTTC. The variable domain in full, completed from reference TRBV5-6 and TRBJ1-2, reads DAGVTQSPTHLIKTRGQQVTLRCSPKSGHDTVSWYQQALGQGPQFIFQYYEEEERQRGNFPDRFSGHQFPNYSSELNVNALLLGDSALYLCASSLIGQGAYGYTFGSGTRLTVV.

This rearrangement joins TRBV28 to TRBJ1-5; 7 positions match TRBD1. The CDR3 is made up of 15 amino acids. V was clipped by 7 bases and J by 0 bases; unmatched bases: 6. Germline V gives CDR1 MDHEN, CDR2 SYDVKM. The CDR3 spells CASISNRGSNQPQHF. The DNA for the CDR3 is TGTGCCAGCATCTCGAACAGGGGTAGCAATCAGCCCCAGCATTTT.

The table lists this clone with a few counts. The V gene is TRBV30, the J gene TRBJ1-6; tentative D call: TRBD1 (5 bases). CDR1 GTSNPN and CDR2 SVGIG come from the germline V gene (reference sequence). This CDR3 has 14 residues. Trimming pared 3 bases from V and 7 bases from J, leaving 13 bases between. The CDR3 here is CAWSVGAGNSPLHF. The CDR3 nucleotides are TGTGCCTGGAGCGTAGGGGCGGGGAATTCACCCCTCCACTTT.

This clone has just a few counts. The chain has TRBV6-1 and TRBJ2-7, with no clear D. Germline assignment: CDR1 MNHNS and CDR2 SASEGT. CDR3 length: 15 residues. V was pared by 3 bases and J by 0 bases, with 12 bases between. The CDR3 sequence is CASSDQSPPSYEQYF. CDR3 nucleotide sequence: TGTGCCAGCAGTGACCAGTCCCCACCCTCCTACGAGCAGTACTTC.

V usage is TRBV30 and J usage is TRBJ2-4; D not certain. Germline V gene sequence: CDR1 GTSNPN, CDR2 SVGIG (reference sequence). V was clipped by 3 bases and J by 3 bases, with 9 bases between them. The CDR3 spans 13 residues. CDR3 in DNA: TGTGCCTGGAGCTTAGAGGTCAAAAACATTCAGTACTTC. Protein: CAWSLEVKNIQYF.

CDR3 residues: CASSLGTGADTQYF. The CDR3 DNA is TGCGCCAGCAGCTTGGGAACAGGGGCAGATACGCAGTATTTT. This sequence joins TRBV5-1 and TRBJ2-3, with 7 positions matching TRBD1. This CDR3 is 14 amino acids long. Germline CDR1 reads SGHRS; CDR2 reads YFSETQ. V shed 0 bases, J shed 4 bases, and the junction held 2 bases outside the gene matches.

The chain carries TRBV7-9 and TRBJ1-1; TRBD1 agrees at 7 bases. V lost 5 bases to trimming and J lost 13 bases; unmatched junction nucleotides: 13. The CDR3 consists of 13 residues. Germline CDR1 SEHNR, CDR2 FQNEAQ (reference sequence). The chain's CDR3 is CASSGRDSNVGFF. CDR3 DNA: TGTGCCAGCAGCGGTCGGGACAGCAATGTAGGTTTCTTT. The whole variable domain, remainder taken from reference TRBV7-9 and TRBJ1-1, is DTGVSQNPRHKITKRGQNVTFRCDPISEHNRLYWYRQTLGQGPEFLTYFQNEAQLEKSRLLSDRFSAERPKGSFSTLEIQRTEQGDSAMYLCASSGRDSNVGFFGQGTRLTVV.

This clone was picked up one time. The rearrangement uses TRBV28 and TRBJ1-1; a weak D match, TRBD1 (5 bases). Trimming shortened V by 3 bases and J by 0 bases, and 8 bases separated the two germline ends. Germline values: CDR1 MDHEN, CDR2 SYDVKM. This CDR3 is built from 14 residues. The chain's CDR3 is CASSFAGLNTEAFF. The CDR3 nucleotides read TGTGCCAGCAGTTTCGCAGGGTTGAACACTGAAGCTTTCTTT.

The chain recombines TRBV6-4 with TRBJ2-3; 13 positions match TRBD2. The J segment lost 4 bases and the V segment lost 4 bases, leaving 8 bases of the junction unmatched. The CDR3 runs 17 residues. CDR1 is MRHNA and CDR2 is SNTAGT in the germline V gene. The CDR3 DNA is TGTGCCAGCAGTGCGAGGACTAGCGGGAGTGGCGCAGATACGCAGTATTTT. Protein product: CASSARTSGSGADTQYF.